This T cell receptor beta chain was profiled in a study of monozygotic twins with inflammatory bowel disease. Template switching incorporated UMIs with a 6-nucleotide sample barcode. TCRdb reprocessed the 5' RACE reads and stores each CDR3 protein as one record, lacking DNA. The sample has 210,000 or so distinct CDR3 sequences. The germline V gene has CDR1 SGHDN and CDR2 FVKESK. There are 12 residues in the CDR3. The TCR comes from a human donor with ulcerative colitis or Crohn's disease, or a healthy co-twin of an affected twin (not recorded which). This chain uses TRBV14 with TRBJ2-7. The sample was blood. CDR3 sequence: CASSQVRERKYF.